The 27 T cell receptor beta chains given below trace back to one sample, sequenced in a study of OX40 agonist ivuxolimab in advanced cancers. Data came from immunoSEQ multiplex PCR; TCRdb stores just in-frame clones and leaves some out. In the table there are around 19,000 clones, approximately 74% of which are singletons. Sequencing used CD4+ or CD8+ T cells sorted from blood, obtained in a trial of the OX40 agonist ivuxolimab. The receptors come from an adult with an advanced solid tumor such as melanoma, head and neck, liver or kidney cancer.

The V and J genes are TRBV5-4 and TRBJ2-2; 8 bases are a match to TRBD1. In germline, CDR1 is SGHNT, CDR2 YYREEE (reference sequence). This CDR3 spans 15 amino acids. The V gene end was trimmed by 2 bases and the J gene end by 4 bases; junction bases not matched to a gene: 4. DNA for the CDR3: TGTGCCAGCAGCTTCAGGGGGCTAGGCACCGGGGAGCTGTTTTTT. Amino acids: CASSFRGLGTGELFF.

The chain carries TRBV7-8 and TRBJ2-1; perhaps TRBD1 as D (5 bases). CDR1 and CDR2 from the germline V gene are SGHVS and FQNEAQ. This CDR3 is 18 amino acids long. The V gene lost 0 bases and the J gene lost 0 bases, with 15 bases spanning the gap. The DNA for the CDR3 is TGTGCCAGCAGCTTAGCGGGAAGGGGCAGGGTCTCCTACAATGAGCAGTTCTTC. Its protein is CASSLAGRGRVSYNEQFF. Filled out from reference TRBV7-8 and TRBJ2-1, the complete variable domain reads GAGVSQSPRYKVAKRGQDVALRCDPISGHVSLFWYQQALGQGPEFLTYFQNEAQLDKSGLPSDRFFAERPEGSVSTLKIQRTQQEDSAVYLCASSLAGRGRVSYNEQFFGPGTRLTVL.

The J gene is TRBJ2-3, the V gene TRBV7-2, with TRBD2 identical over 9 bases. The CDR3 has 15 residues. J lost 1 base, V lost 1 base, and 0 bases had no gene match. The germline gives CDR1 SGHTA, CDR2 FQGNSA. CDR3 loop: CASSLGTSGTDTQYF. The CDR3 coding sequence is TGTGCCAGCAGCTTAGGGACTAGCGGCACAGATACGCAGTATTTT.

The genes are TRBV4-1 and TRBJ2-5; D remains ambiguous. CDR1 is MGHRA and CDR2 is YSYEKL in the germline V gene. The CDR3 totals 14 residues. Trimming left V 3 bases short and J 11 bases short, with 19 bases between. The CDR3: CASSQAGPQREQYF. CDR3 in DNA: TGCGCCAGCAGCCAGGCCGGGCCTCAAAGAGAGCAGTACTTC.

The J gene is TRBJ1-2, the V gene TRBV6-6, with D hard to call. Germline V gives CDR1 MNHNY, CDR2 SVGAGI (reference sequence). Trimming shortened V by 0 bases and J by 6 bases, and 8 bases separated the two germline ends. The CDR3 runs 13 residues. CDR3 residues: CASSYSRSHGYTF. CDR3 sequence (DNA): TGTGCCAGCAGTTACTCCAGATCCCATGGCTACACCTTC.

The V call is TRBV5-8, the J call TRBJ2-7, with TRBD1 as a possible D gene (5 bases). CDR3 length equals 13 residues. Trimming took 6 bases from V and 3 from J, leaving 13 bases between them. Germline assignment: CDR1 SGHTS and CDR2 YDEGEE. CDR3 sequence: CASNQGGYYEQYF. The CDR3 DNA reads TGTGCCAGCAACCAGGGTGGTTACTACGAGCAGTACTTC. Full variable domain (remainder filled in from reference TRBV5-8 and TRBJ2-7): EAGVTQSPTHLIKTRGQQATLRCSPISGHTSVYWYQQALGLGLQFLLWYDEGEERNRGNFPPRFSGRQFPNYSSELNVNALELEDSALYLCASNQGGYYEQYFGPGTRLTVT.

The chain recombines TRBV4-1 with TRBJ2-1; D not certain. The germline V gene has CDR1 MGHRA and CDR2 YSYEKL. This CDR3 has 17 amino acids. Trimming shortened V by 1 base and J by 0 bases, and 13 bases separated the two germline ends. The CDR3 spells CASSQGVTISSYNEQFF. The DNA for the CDR3 is TGCGCCAGCAGCCAAGGGGTCACCATTAGCTCCTACAATGAGCAGTTCTTC.

A few counts support this clone. The chain uses TRBV16 and TRBJ2-1, with 10 bases lining up with TRBD2. V gave up 0 bases and J gave up 11 bases; unmatched junction bases: 7. This CDR3 is built from 15 residues. The germline V gene encodes CDR1 KGHSY and CDR2 FQNENV. CDR3 nucleotide sequence: TGTGCCAGCAGCCAATCGAGGCTAGCGGGAGAGAAGCAGTTCTTC. It codes for CASSQSRLAGEKQFF.

This clone was recorded a few times. V is TRBV11-2 and J is TRBJ1-2; possible D gene TRBD1, 5 bases. Germline-derived CDR1 and CDR2 are SGHAT and FQNNGV. The CDR3 consists of 16 residues. Deletions cut 6 bases from V and 1 base from J, with 18 bases between. This CDR3 reads CASRPAEGPLNYGYTF. CDR3 nucleotide sequence: TGTGCCAGCAGGCCTGCCGAGGGGCCTCTTAACTATGGCTACACCTTC.

This chain uses TRBV28 with TRBJ1-4, with D perhaps TRBD1 (6 bases). This CDR3 contains 14 residues. Trimming stripped 6 bases from V and 12 bases from J, with 20 bases between. Germline CDR1 reads MDHEN; CDR2 reads SYDVKM. CDR3 loop: CASSSLGGGGELFF. DNA of the CDR3: TGTGCCAGCAGCAGTCTAGGGGGGGGAGGTGAACTGTTTTTT.

The chain employs TRBV4-1 and TRBJ2-7; 9 bases agree with TRBD2. Germline lookup yields CDR1 MGHRA and CDR2 YSYEKL. Losses at the gene ends were 2 bases for V and 2 bases for J; bases not matched to a gene: 4. The CDR3 sequence is 15 residues long. The CDR3 bases are TGCGCCAGCAGCCAAACTAGCGGGTCTGCCTACGAGCAGTACTTC. Amino acids: CASSQTSGSAYEQYF.

The J gene is TRBJ2-1, the V gene TRBV6-5; D possibly corresponds to TRBD2 (5 bases). Germline assignment: CDR1 MNHEY and CDR2 SVGAGI. The length of the CDR3 is 15 residues. Trimming stripped 6 bases from V and 10 bases from J, with 22 bases between. Written as DNA, the CDR3 is TGTGCCAGCAGCCCCGGATCATTCCGGACTGTGGAGCAGTTCTTC. This translates into CASSPGSFRTVEQFF.

This chain uses TRBV6-1 with TRBJ2-2; D perhaps matches TRBD2 (5 bases). Germline CDR1 and CDR2: MNHNS and SASEGT. V was shortened by 5 bases and J by 6 bases, with 16 bases between the two germline ends. The CDR3 consists of 15 residues. For the CDR3, the DNA is TGTGCCAGCAGTCCCCTACTAGATAGGGCCGGGGAGCTGTTTTTT. Amino acids: CASSPLLDRAGELFF.

The rearrangement uses TRBV23-1 and TRBJ1-4, with TRBD1 matching over 8 bases. TRBV23-1 is identified as an open reading frame with a role that is uncertain. This CDR3 region has 17 residues. V gave up 8 bases and J gave up 0 bases; unmatched junction bases: 11. CDR3 region: CASPQGAESATNEKLFF. The CDR3 nucleotides are TGCGCCAGCCCTCAGGGGGCGGAAAGTGCAACTAATGAAAAACTGTTTTTT.

J is TRBJ2-1 and V is TRBV4-2; 12 bases agree with TRBD2. The J segment lost 7 bases and the V segment lost 1 base, leaving 8 bases of the junction unmatched. Germline CDR1 LGHNA, CDR2 YNFKEQ. This CDR3 has 17 amino acids. CDR3 DNA: TGTGCCAGCAGCCAAGTGGCTAGCGGGAGGGCTCGTAATGAGCAGTTCTTC. It codes for CASSQVASGRARNEQFF.

V and J are TRBV27 and TRBJ2-4, with 9 bases lining up with TRBD2. Germline V lookup: CDR1 MNHEY, CDR2 SMNVEV (reference sequence). CDR3 size: 15 residues. The ends lost 0 bases at V and 3 bases at J; junction bases unmatched: 0. The CDR3 loop is CASSLSRGGKNIQYF. As DNA, the CDR3 is TGTGCCAGCAGTTTATCGCGGGGGGGCAAAAACATTCAGTACTTC.

The J gene is TRBJ2-7, the V gene TRBV13; unclear D gene. There are 16 residues in the CDR3. V was shortened by 5 bases and J by 4 bases, with 21 bases between the two germline ends. Germline V gene lookup returns CDR1 PRHDT and CDR2 FYEKMQ (reference sequence). CDR3 amino acids: CASSQYLVGVEYEQYF. The CDR3 DNA reads as TGTGCCAGCAGCCAGTACCTAGTTGGGGTGGAGTACGAGCAGTACTTC.

Comment on this clone: The junction and the germline gene differ at one end; a read error may be behind it. The sample holds other DNA sequences that translate to the same CDR3. V and J are TRBV7-9 and TRBJ2-2; weak D call: TRBD2 (5 bases). The CDR3 spans 12 residues. Germline V CDR1 and CDR2: SEHNR, FQNEAQ (reference sequence). This chain's CDR3 is CASSLDTGELFF. The CDR3 nucleotides are TGTGCCAGCAGCTTAGACACCGGGGAACTGTTTTTT.

This chain links TRBV15 with TRBJ1-5; D might be TRBD1 (6 bases). The V gene's germline CDR1 is LNHNV and CDR2 YYDKDF (reference sequence). The V gene lost 3 bases and the J gene lost 2 bases, with 17 bases spanning the gap. This CDR3 spans 17 amino acids. The CDR3 loop reads CATSRMEGVWGNQPQHF. DNA for the CDR3: TGTGCCACCAGCAGGATGGAGGGGGTATGGGGCAATCAGCCCCAGCATTTT.

V gene TRBV7-6 combines with J gene TRBJ2-7; 9 bases are a match to TRBD2. CDR1 is SGHVS and CDR2 is FNYEAQ in the germline V gene. With V trimmed by 2 bases and J by 4 bases, 9 bases remained unmatched. The CDR3 has 16 amino acids. The CDR3 nucleotides read TGTGCCAGCAGCTTAACTAGCGGGTCCGCTGGTTACGAGCAGTACTTC. Its translation: CASSLTSGSAGYEQYF.

This rearrangement joins TRBV7-9 to TRBJ2-5, with 7 bases lining up with TRBD1. Germline V gene lookup returns CDR1 SEHNR and CDR2 FQNEAQ (reference sequence). The ends lost 3 bases at V and 4 bases at J; junction bases unmatched: 8. The CDR3 length is 15 residues. For the CDR3, the DNA is TGTGCCAGCAGCTTCGACCGACAGGGCCGAGAGACCCAGTACTTC. It encodes CASSFDRQGRETQYF.

The rearrangement links TRBV4-2 to TRBJ1-5, with D tentatively TRBD1 (5 bases). The CDR3 is 16 amino acids. The germline V gene has CDR1 LGHNA and CDR2 YNFKEQ. V dropped 0 bases and J dropped 2 bases, with 11 bases sitting between them. In DNA, the CDR3 is TGTGCCAGCAGCCAAGAGGCAGGGACGGGCAATCAGCCCCAGCATTTT. Its translation: CASSQEAGTGNQPQHF.

This clone is labeled medium-sized. The chain uses TRBV27 and TRBJ1-2, with unresolved D. The CDR3 length is 13 residues. Germline CDR1 MNHEY, CDR2 SMNVEV (reference sequence). V lost 5 bases to trimming and J lost 8 bases, with 15 bases between them. The CDR3 DNA is TGTGCCAGCAGTCTTACTCGAGGCGGCGGCTACACCTTC. This encodes CASSLTRGGGYTF.

The chain recombines TRBV19 with TRBJ2-1; perhaps D is TRBD1 or TRBD2 (5 bases each). The V gene lost 3 bases and the J gene lost 1 base, with 7 bases spanning the gap. CDR1 and CDR2 from the germline V gene are LNHDA and SQIVND (reference sequence). The CDR3 spans 14 residues. CDR3 in amino acids: CASSIGASYNEQFF. The DNA for the CDR3 is TGTGCCAGTAGTATCGGGGCGTCCTACAATGAGCAGTTCTTC.

The chain joins TRBV5-4 to TRBJ2-1, with D possibly TRBD1 on 6 matching bases. The CDR3 is 11 residues long. From germline, CDR1 is SGHNT and CDR2 YYREEE (reference sequence). V lost 6 bases to trimming and J lost 7 bases, with 8 bases between them. The DNA of the CDR3 is TGTGCCAGCAACCAGGGGAATGAGCAGTTCTTC. It codes for CASNQGNEQFF.

The chain employs TRBV28 and TRBJ2-7; TRBD2 matches 9 bases. V lost 5 bases and J lost 4; bases outside the gene matches: 15. The CDR3 consists of 17 residues. Germline assignment: CDR1 MDHEN and CDR2 SYDVKM. The CDR3 spells CASSPSTGLAPRYEQYF. CDR3 nucleotide sequence: TGTGCCAGCAGTCCCTCTACAGGACTAGCGCCCCGATACGAGCAGTACTTC.

V and J are TRBV28 and TRBJ1-2, with D maybe TRBD1 (5 bases). The CDR3 runs 14 residues. Germline V gene lookup returns CDR1 MDHEN and CDR2 SYDVKM. The V and J ends lost 5 bases and 3 bases respectively, with 13 bases between them. CDR3 protein: CASSPLDRHYGYTF. CDR3 nucleotides: TGTGCCAGCAGTCCCCTCGACAGACACTATGGCTACACCTTC.